This T cell receptor beta chain was observed in a study of technical replicates of blood from a handful of donors. Per germline, CDR1 SGHVS and CDR2 FQNEAQ. The V segment lost 7 bases and the J segment 7 bases; nucleotides outside the gene matches: 14. The CDR3 consists of 15 residues. Repertoires were generated with immunoSEQ multiplex PCR, while TCRdb's copy carries only in-frame clones and drops some. The sample consists of about 66,000 clones, 88% of them appearing once. Specimen: PBMCs. J is TRBJ2-3 and V is TRBV7-8, with 7 positions matching TRBD1. This TCR derives from a human donor in good health. Some clones in this sample may be carry-over from other donors' samples. The CDR3 region is CASNARGQGVHTQYF. The CDR3 nucleotides are TGTGCCAGCAACGCCCGAGGGCAGGGGGTACATACGCAGTATTTT.